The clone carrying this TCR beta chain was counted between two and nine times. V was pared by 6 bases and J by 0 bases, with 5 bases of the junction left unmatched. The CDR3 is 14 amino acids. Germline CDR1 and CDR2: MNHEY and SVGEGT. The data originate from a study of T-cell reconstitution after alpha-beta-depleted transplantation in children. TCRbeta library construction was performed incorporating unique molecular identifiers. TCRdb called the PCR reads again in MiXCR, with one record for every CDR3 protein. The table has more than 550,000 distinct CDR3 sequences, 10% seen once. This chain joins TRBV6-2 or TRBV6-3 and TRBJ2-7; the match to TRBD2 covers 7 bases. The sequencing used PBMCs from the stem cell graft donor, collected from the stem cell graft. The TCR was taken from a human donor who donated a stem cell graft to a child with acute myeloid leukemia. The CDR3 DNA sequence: TGTGCCAGCAGACAAGCGGGGAGCTCCTACGAGCAGTACTTC. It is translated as CASRQAGSSYEQYF.